The 22 T cell receptor beta chains below were found in one sample sequenced in a study of CD8 T cells in Susac syndrome. Roughly 0.45 to 1 ug RNA was reverse transcribed with random hexamers. TCRdb analysed the immunoSEQ multiplex PCR reads with MiXCR anew, one entry per CDR3 protein. This table holds approximately 200,000 distinct CDR3 sequences, roughly 94% found once. Sequencing was performed on CD4+ T cells from PBMCs. These TCRs come from a human donor with multiple sclerosis.

The chain joins TRBV30 to TRBJ1-2; D possibly corresponds to TRBD1 (5 bases). In germline, CDR1 is GTSNPN, CDR2 SVGIG (reference sequence). V lost 2 bases and J 8 bases, leaving 12 bases between the germline ends. The CDR3 length is 12 residues. In nucleotides, the CDR3 is TGTGCCTGGAGTCGACGGTCAGGGGGCTACACCTTC. Translation gives CAWSRRSGGYTF. Full variable domain (outside the CDR3, taken from reference TRBV30 and TRBJ1-2): SQTIHQWPATLVQPVGSPLSLECTVEGTSNPNLYWYRQAAGRGLQLLFYSVGIGQISSEVPQNLSASRPQDRQFILSSKKLLLSDSGFYLCAWSRRSGGYTFGSGTRLTVV.

The chain joins TRBV6-1 to TRBJ1-1; D is possibly TRBD1 (6 bases). This CDR3 has 14 amino acids. CDR1 and CDR2 (germline): MNHNS, SASEGT. The ends were cut back, 8 bases at V and 3 bases at J, with 16 bases in the middle. The CDR3 bases are TGTGCCAGCCGAACCAGGGGATGGGACACTGAAGCTTTCTTT. Protein sequence: CASRTRGWDTEAFF.

This chain links TRBV20-1 with TRBJ1-5, with a possible D match to TRBD1 (5 bases). Germline assignment: CDR1 DFQATT and CDR2 SNEGSKA (reference sequence). V gave up 3 bases and J gave up 3 bases, with 6 bases separating them. This CDR3 region has 12 residues. The CDR3 nucleotides read TGCAGTGCTAGGGACAACAATCAGCCCCAGCATTTT. It encodes CSARDNNQPQHF.

The J gene is TRBJ1-6, the V gene TRBV12-3 or TRBV12-4, with D possibly matching TRBD1 (6 bases). Deletions cut 4 bases from V and 6 bases from J, with 16 bases between. CDR3 length equals 16 residues. As DNA, the CDR3 is TGTGCCAGCAGTTCCGGGCCCGGACAGACTAATTCACCCCTCCACTTT. Translation gives CASSSGPGQTNSPLHF.

The V call is TRBV12-3 or TRBV12-4, the J call TRBJ2-5, with TRBD1 matching 7 bases. CDR3 length equals 13 residues. The V segment lost 5 bases and the J segment 5 bases; nucleotides outside the gene matches: 5. CDR3 sequence (DNA): TGTGCCAGCAGTCAAGGGGGCCGGGAGACCCAGTACTTC. Translation gives CASSQGGRETQYF.

The chain employs TRBV29-1 and TRBJ1-1, with 9 bases matching TRBD1. The CDR3 extends over 14 amino acids. V was clipped by 7 bases and J by 5 bases; unmatched bases: 11. Germline V gene lookup returns CDR1 SQVTM and CDR2 ANQGSEA. The CDR3 sequence is CSAGWGDRGTEAFF. DNA for the CDR3: TGCAGCGCTGGTTGGGGAGACAGGGGGACTGAAGCTTTCTTT. The full variable domain, with the rest looked up from reference TRBV29-1 and TRBJ1-1, is SAVISQKPSRDICQRGTSLTIQCQVDSQVTMMFWYRQQPGQSLTLIATANQGSEATYESGFVIDKFPISRPNLTFSTLTVSNMSPEDSSIYLCSAGWGDRGTEAFFGQGTRLTVV.

The gene calls are TRBV29-1 and TRBJ2-3; possible D gene TRBD1, 6 bases. Looked up from germline, CDR1 is SQVTM and CDR2 is ANQGSEA. This CDR3 comprises 14 residues. The ends were cut back, 8 bases at V and 1 base at J, with 16 bases in the middle. DNA of the CDR3: TGCAGCAGCTCGACAGGACTCGGCACAGATACGCAGTATTTT. Its protein is CSSSTGLGTDTQYF.

The chain uses TRBV29-1 and TRBJ1-5, with a tentative D call TRBD1 (5 bases). V lost 0 bases, J lost 6 bases, and 9 bases lay in between. The CDR3 has 13 residues. Germline-derived CDR1 and CDR2 are SQVTM and ANQGSEA. The CDR3 region has the DNA TGCAGCGTTGAAGATGGGGGGGGTCAGCCCCAGCATTTT. Amino acid sequence: CSVEDGGGQPQHF.

This clonotype was seen once. This sequence joins TRBV15 and TRBJ1-1; D not resolved. Germline V CDR1 and CDR2: LNHNV, YYDKDF (reference sequence). V was trimmed by 0 bases and J by 5 bases, leaving 13 bases between them. The CDR3 covers 15 residues. The CDR3 DNA reads TGTGCCACCAGCAGAGATCAAGGACCTGGGACTGAAGCTTTCTTT. Protein: CATSRDQGPGTEAFF. Full variable domain (outside the CDR3, taken from reference TRBV15 and TRBJ1-1): DAMVIQNPRYQVTQFGKPVTLSCSQTLNHNVMYWYQQKSSQAPKLLFHYYDKDFNNEADTPDNFQSRRPNTSFCFLDIRSPGLGDTAMYLCATSRDQGPGTEAFFGQGTRLTVV.

This chain joins TRBV12-3 or TRBV12-4 and TRBJ2-3, with TRBD2 identical over 10 bases. V shed 5 bases and J 4 bases; nucleotides not matched to a gene: 9. The CDR3 totals 16 residues. In nucleotides, the CDR3 is TGTGCCAGCAGTCCAGGTTTAAGCGGGGGGGCAGATACGCAGTATTTT. Translation gives CASSPGLSGGADTQYF.

The V gene is TRBV7-3, the J gene TRBJ2-5; 8 bases match TRBD2. V dropped 5 bases and J dropped 4; count of bases not matched to a gene: 3. Germline V gene sequence: CDR1 SGHTA, CDR2 FQGTGA. CDR3 length: 13 amino acids. CDR3 sequence (DNA): TGTGCCAGCAGCCGGGGGGGCCGAGAGACCCAGTACTTC. This sequence encodes CASSRGGRETQYF.

The chain uses TRBV9 and TRBJ2-1, with 7 bases lining up with TRBD2. Unmatched junction bases numbered 1, after V lost 3 bases and J lost 7 bases. Germline CDR1 SGDLS, CDR2 YYNGEE. CDR3 length: 12 amino acids. For the CDR3, the DNA is TGTGCCAGCAGCGCCGGGGGGAATGAGCAGTTCTTC. Translated, it gives CASSAGGNEQFF.

The chain has TRBV30 and TRBJ2-1, with 9 bases lining up with TRBD1. The CDR3 consists of 14 residues. Trimming took 5 bases from V and 8 from J; bases not matched to a gene: 10. Germline V gene data show CDR1 as GTSNPN and CDR2 as SVGIG (reference sequence). In DNA form, the CDR3 reads TGTGCCTGGGCCCCCTGGGGACAGGGCTATGAGCAGTTCTTC. This translates into CAWAPWGQGYEQFF.

The chain joins TRBV18 to TRBJ2-7; D unresolved. Per the germline V gene, CDR1 is KGHSH and CDR2 is LQKENI. The CDR3 is made up of 14 amino acids. V was trimmed by 1 base and J by 2 bases, leaving 9 bases between them. CDR3 sequence reads: CASSPLRSTYEQYV. DNA for the CDR3: TGTGCCAGCTCACCACTTAGGTCCACCTACGAGCAGTACGTC.

J is TRBJ2-3 and V is TRBV20-1, with D tentatively TRBD2 (5 bases). Trimming left V 3 bases short and J 4 bases short, with 14 bases between. The length of the CDR3 is 14 residues. The germline gives CDR1 DFQATT, CDR2 SNEGSKA (reference sequence). In DNA form, the CDR3 reads TGCAGTGCTAGCCCGGCTAGCTTAGCAGATACGCAGTATTTT. It encodes CSASPASLADTQYF.

J is TRBJ2-7 and V is TRBV2, with 7 bases that match TRBD1. Trimming took 5 bases from V and 0 from J; bases not matched to a gene: 7. Germline V gene data show CDR1 as SNHLY and CDR2 as FYNNEI. This CDR3 is 15 amino acids long. CDR3 in amino acids: CASSPYGTDSYEQYV. CDR3 nucleotides: TGTGCCAGCAGTCCGTATGGGACAGACTCCTACGAGCAGTACGTC.

The J gene is TRBJ2-3, the V gene TRBV6-2 or TRBV6-3; D remains unclear. Trimming removed 6 bases at V and 4 bases at J, with 14 bases between. CDR1 and CDR2 from the germline V gene are MNHEY and SVGEGT. This CDR3 spans 14 amino acids. For the CDR3, the DNA is TGTGCCAGCAGCCCGGCCGGGCCCCCAGATACGCAGTATTTT. Residues: CASSPAGPPDTQYF.

This chain connects TRBV5-4 to TRBJ2-2; no clear D. Trimming took off 6 bases at V and 3 bases at J, with 9 bases between the two ends. Germline CDR1 SGHNT, CDR2 YYREEE (reference sequence). The CDR3 runs 13 residues. CDR3 DNA sequence: TGTGCCAGCACCCGTTTTGACACCGGGGAGCTGTTTTTT. Protein product: CASTRFDTGELFF.

V and J are TRBV30 and TRBJ1-6; no clear D. From germline, CDR1 is GTSNPN and CDR2 SVGIG (reference sequence). The CDR3 spans 15 residues. V was pared by 3 bases and J by 8 bases, with 17 bases between. CDR3: CAWRFVSAGDSPLHF. Here the CDR3 DNA reads TGTGCCTGGAGGTTTGTATCGGCAGGAGATTCACCCCTCCACTTT.

V usage is TRBV15 and J usage is TRBJ2-1, with D tentatively TRBD1 or TRBD2 (5 bases each). The germline V gene has CDR1 LNHNV and CDR2 YYDKDF (reference sequence). The V gene lost 5 bases and the J gene lost 2 bases, with 10 bases spanning the gap. The CDR3 spans 14 residues. CDR3 sequence reads: CATSLGPAYNEQFF. In nucleotides, the CDR3 is TGTGCCACCAGCTTGGGACCTGCCTACAATGAGCAGTTCTTC.

The rearrangement links TRBV9 to TRBJ2-1, with 11 bases fitting TRBD2. The CDR3 loop spans 17 amino acids. CDR1 and CDR2 (germline): SGDLS, YYNGEE. Trimming at V came to 3 bases and at J to 1 base, leaving 6 bases not matched to a gene. CDR3 sequence: CASSAIGTSGSYNEQFF. The CDR3 bases are TGTGCCAGCAGCGCGATTGGGACTAGCGGATCCTACAATGAGCAGTTCTTC.

This rearrangement joins TRBV4-2 to TRBJ2-7; no clear D. Germline V gives CDR1 LGHNA, CDR2 YNFKEQ. This CDR3 spans 16 amino acids. V shed 3 bases and J shed 4 bases, with 19 bases lying between them. The CDR3 reads CASSHTQAPRRYEQYF. DNA of the CDR3: TGTGCCAGCAGCCATACTCAGGCACCCCGCCGGTACGAGCAGTACTTC.